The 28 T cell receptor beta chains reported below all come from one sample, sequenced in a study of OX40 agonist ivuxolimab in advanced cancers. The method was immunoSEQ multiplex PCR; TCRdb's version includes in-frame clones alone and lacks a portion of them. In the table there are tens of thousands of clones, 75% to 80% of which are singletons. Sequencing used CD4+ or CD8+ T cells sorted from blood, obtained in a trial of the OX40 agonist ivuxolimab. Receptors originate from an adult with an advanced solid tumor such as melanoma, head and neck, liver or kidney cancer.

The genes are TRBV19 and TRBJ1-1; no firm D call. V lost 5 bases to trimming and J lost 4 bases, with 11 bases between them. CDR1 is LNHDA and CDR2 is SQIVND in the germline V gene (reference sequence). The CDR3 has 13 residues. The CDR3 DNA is TGTGCCAGTAGTTTCGGGGTAGGCACTGAAGCTTTCTTT. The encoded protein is CASSFGVGTEAFF.

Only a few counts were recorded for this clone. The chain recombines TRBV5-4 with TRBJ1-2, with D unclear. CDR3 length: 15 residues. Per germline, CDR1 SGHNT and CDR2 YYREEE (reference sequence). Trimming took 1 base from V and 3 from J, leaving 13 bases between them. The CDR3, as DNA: TGTGCCAGCAGCTTGTGGTCAACCTGGGACTATGGCTACACCTTC. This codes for CASSLWSTWDYGYTF.

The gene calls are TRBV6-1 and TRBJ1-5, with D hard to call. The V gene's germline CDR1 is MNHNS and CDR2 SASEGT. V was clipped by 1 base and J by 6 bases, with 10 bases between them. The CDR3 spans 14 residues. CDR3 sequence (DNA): TGTGCCAGCAGTGAAGGAGGGTCTGCTCAGCCCCAGCATTTT. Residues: CASSEGGSAQPQHF.

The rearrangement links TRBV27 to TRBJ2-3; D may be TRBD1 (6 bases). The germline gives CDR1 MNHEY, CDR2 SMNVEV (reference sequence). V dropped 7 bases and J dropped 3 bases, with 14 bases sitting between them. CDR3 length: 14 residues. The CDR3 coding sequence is TGTGCCAGCACTCAACAGGGACGGACAGATACGCAGTATTTT. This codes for CASTQQGRTDTQYF.

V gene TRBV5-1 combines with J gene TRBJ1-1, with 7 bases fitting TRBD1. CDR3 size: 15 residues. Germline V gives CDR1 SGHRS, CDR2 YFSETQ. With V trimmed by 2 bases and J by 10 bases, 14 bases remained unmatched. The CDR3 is CASSFDGRGASGAFF. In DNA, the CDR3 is TGCGCCAGCAGCTTCGACGGCAGGGGGGCATCGGGAGCTTTCTTT. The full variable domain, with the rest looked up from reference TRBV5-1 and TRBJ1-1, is KAGVTQTPRYLIKTRGQQVTLSCSPISGHRSVSWYQQTPGQGLQFLFEYFSETQRNKGNFPGRFSGRQFSNSRSEMNVSTLELGDSALYLCASSFDGRGASGAFFGQGTRLTVV.

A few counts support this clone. CDR3 sequence: CASSEYPRLNTEAFF. The CDR3 coding sequence is TGTGCCAGCAGTGAATATCCGAGATTGAACACTGAAGCTTTCTTT. The genes are TRBV2 and TRBJ1-1; no firm D call. Germline CDR1 and CDR2: SNHLY and FYNNEI. CDR3 size: 15 residues. V lost 2 bases to trimming and J lost 0 bases, with 10 bases between them.

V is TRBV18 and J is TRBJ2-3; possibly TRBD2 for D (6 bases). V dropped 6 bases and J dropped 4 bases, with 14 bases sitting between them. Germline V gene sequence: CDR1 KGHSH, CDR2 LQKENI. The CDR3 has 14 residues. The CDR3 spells CASSGGLPPDTQYF. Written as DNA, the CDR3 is TGTGCCAGCTCTGGGGGACTGCCTCCAGATACGCAGTATTTT. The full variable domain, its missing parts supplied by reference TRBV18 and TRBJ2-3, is NAGVMQNPRHLVRRRGQEARLRCSPMKGHSHVYWYRQLPEEGLKFMVYLQKENIIDESGMPKERFSAEFPKEGPSILRIQQVVRGDSAAYFCASSGGLPPDTQYFGPGTRLTVL.

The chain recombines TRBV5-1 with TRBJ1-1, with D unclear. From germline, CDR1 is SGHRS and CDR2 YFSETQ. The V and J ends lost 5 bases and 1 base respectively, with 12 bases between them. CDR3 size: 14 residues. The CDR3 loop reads CASSSTAWNTEAFF. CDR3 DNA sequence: TGCGCCAGCAGTTCCACCGCCTGGAACACTGAAGCTTTCTTT.

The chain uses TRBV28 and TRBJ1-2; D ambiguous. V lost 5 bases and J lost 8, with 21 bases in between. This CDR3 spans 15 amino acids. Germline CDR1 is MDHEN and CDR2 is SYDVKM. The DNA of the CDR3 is TGTGCCAGCAGTCAAACCCTCTTTAGGGTGAGGGGCTACACCTTC. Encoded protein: CASSQTLFRVRGYTF.

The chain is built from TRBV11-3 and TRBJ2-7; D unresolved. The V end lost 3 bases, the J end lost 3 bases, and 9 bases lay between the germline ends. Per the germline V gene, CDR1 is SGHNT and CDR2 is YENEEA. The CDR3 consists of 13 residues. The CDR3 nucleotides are TGTGCCAGCAGCTTGGACGGTTTCTACGAGCAGTACTTC. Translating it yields CASSLDGFYEQYF.

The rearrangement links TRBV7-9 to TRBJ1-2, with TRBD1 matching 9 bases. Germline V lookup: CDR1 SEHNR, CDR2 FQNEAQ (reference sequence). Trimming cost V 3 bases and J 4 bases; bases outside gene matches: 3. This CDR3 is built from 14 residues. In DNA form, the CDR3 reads TGTGCCAGCAGCTTGGACAGGGGAGGCTATGGCTACACCTTC. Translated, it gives CASSLDRGGYGYTF.

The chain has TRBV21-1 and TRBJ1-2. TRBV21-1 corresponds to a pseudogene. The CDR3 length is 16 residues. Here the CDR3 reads CASSKVAQRPNYGYTF. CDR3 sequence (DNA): TGTGCCAGCAGCAAAGTGGCACAGCGGCCTAACTATGGCTACACCTTC.

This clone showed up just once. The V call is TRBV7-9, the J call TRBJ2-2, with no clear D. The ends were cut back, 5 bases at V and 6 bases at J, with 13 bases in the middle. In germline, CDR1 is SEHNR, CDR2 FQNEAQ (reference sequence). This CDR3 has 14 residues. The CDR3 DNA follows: TGTGCCAGCAGCCTCTCGTTATCGGCCGGGGAGCTGTTTTTT. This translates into CASSLSLSAGELFF.

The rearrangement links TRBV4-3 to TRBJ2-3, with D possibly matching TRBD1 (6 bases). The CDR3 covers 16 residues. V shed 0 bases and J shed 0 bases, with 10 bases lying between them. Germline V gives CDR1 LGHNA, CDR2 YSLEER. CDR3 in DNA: TGCGCCAGCAGCCAAGATTTGGACAGTAGCACAGATACGCAGTATTTT. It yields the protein CASSQDLDSSTDTQYF.

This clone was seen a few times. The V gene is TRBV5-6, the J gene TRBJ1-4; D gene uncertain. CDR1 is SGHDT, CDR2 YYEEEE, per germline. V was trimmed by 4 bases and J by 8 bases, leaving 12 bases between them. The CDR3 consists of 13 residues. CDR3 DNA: TGTGCCAGCAGCGCTGTTGGGGTGGAAAAACTGTTTTTT. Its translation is CASSAVGVEKLFF. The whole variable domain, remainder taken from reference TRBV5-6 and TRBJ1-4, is DAGVTQSPTHLIKTRGQQVTLRCSPKSGHDTVSWYQQALGQGPQFIFQYYEEEERQRGNFPDRFSGHQFPNYSSELNVNALLLGDSALYLCASSAVGVEKLFFGSGTQLSVL.

The CDR3 DNA follows: TGTGCCAGCACCCGGGGGTCTGGAAACACCATATATTTT. Its protein product is CASTRGSGNTIYF. This rearrangement joins TRBV6-6 to TRBJ1-3; a weak D match, TRBD1 (5 bases). The ends were cut back, 7 bases at V and 1 base at J, with 8 bases in the middle. From germline, CDR1 is MNHNY and CDR2 SVGAGI (reference sequence). This CDR3 spans 13 amino acids.

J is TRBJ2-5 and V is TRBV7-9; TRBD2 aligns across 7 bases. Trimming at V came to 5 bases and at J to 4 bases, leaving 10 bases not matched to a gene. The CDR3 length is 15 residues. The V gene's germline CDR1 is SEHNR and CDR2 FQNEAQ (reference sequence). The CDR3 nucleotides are TGTGCCAGCAGCGGGTTGGGGGGGAGTAGAGAGACCCAGTACTTC. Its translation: CASSGLGGSRETQYF. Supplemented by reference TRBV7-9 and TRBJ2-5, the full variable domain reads DTGVSQNPRHKITKRGQNVTFRCDPISEHNRLYWYRQTLGQGPEFLTYFQNEAQLEKSRLLSDRFSAERPKGSFSTLEIQRTEQGDSAMYLCASSGLGGSRETQYFGPGTRLLVL.

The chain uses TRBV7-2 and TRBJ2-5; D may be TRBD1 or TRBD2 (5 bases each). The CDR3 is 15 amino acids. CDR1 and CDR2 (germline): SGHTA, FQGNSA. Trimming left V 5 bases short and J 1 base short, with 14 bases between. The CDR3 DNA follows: TGTGCCAGCAGCCTGTTGAGGGGCCTCCAAGAGACCCAGTACTTC. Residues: CASSLLRGLQETQYF.

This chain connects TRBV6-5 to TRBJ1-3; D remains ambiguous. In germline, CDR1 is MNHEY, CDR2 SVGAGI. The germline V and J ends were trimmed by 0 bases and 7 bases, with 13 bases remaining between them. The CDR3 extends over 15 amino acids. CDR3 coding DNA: TGTGCCAGCAGTTACTCGAACCCTTCGGCGAACACCATATATTTT. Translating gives CASSYSNPSANTIYF.

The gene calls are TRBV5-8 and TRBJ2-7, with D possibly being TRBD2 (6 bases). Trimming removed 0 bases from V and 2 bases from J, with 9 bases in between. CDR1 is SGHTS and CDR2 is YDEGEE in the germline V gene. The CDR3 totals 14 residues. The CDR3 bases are TGTGCCAGCAGCTTGGGGGGGGAGACCTACGAGCAGTACTTC. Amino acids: CASSLGGETYEQYF.

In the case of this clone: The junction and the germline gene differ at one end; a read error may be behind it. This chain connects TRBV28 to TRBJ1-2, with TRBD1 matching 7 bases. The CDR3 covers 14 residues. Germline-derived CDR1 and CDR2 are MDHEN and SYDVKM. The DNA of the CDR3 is TGTGCCAGCAGTTTCTACAGGGGAGACTATGGCCACACCTTC. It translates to CASSFYRGDYGHTF.

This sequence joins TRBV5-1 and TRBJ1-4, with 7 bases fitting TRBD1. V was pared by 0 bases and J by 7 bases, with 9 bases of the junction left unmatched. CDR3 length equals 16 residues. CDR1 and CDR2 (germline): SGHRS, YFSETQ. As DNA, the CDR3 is TGCGCCAGCAGCTTGGGACAGGGCGATTATTTTGAAAAACTGTTTTTT. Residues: CASSLGQGDYFEKLFF.

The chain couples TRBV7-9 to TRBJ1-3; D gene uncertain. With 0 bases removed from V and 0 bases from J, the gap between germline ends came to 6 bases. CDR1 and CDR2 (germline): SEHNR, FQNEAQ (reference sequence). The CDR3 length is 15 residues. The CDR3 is CASSLAEHSGNTIYF. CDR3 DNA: TGTGCCAGCAGCTTAGCGGAGCACTCTGGAAACACCATATATTTT.

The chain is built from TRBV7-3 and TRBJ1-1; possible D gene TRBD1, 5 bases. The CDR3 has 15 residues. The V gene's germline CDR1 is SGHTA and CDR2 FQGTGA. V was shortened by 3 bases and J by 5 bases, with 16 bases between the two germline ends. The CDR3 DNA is TGTGCCAGCAGCTTCCTCGGAGGGGCTGGAACTGAAGCTTTCTTT. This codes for CASSFLGGAGTEAFF.

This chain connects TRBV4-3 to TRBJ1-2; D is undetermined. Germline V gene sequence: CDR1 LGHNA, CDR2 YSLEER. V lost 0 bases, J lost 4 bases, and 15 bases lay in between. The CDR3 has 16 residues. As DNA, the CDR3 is TGCGCCAGCAGCCAAGAGGACCGGCTCGAAGGCTATGGCTACACCTTC. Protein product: CASSQEDRLEGYGYTF.

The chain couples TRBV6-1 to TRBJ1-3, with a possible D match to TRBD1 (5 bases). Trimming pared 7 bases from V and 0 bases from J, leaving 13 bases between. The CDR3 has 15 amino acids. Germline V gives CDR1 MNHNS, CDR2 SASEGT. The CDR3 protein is CASTLDTISGNTIYF. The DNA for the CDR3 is TGTGCCAGCACCTTGGACACGATCTCTGGAAACACCATATATTTT.

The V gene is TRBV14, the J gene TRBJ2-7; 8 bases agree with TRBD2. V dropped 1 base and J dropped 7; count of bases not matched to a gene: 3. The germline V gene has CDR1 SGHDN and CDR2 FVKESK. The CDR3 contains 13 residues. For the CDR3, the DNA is TGTGCCAGCAGCCAAGTGGCGGGGGGTGAGCAGTACTTC. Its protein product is CASSQVAGGEQYF.

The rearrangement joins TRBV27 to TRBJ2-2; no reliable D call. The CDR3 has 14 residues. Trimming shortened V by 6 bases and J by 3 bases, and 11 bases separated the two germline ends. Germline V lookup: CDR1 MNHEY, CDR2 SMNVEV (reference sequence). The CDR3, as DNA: TGTGCCAGCAGCACCGCAAGGGACACCGGGGAGCTGTTTTTT. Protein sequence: CASSTARDTGELFF.